This record looks at one T cell receptor (beta chain) sequence and its context. Its antigen specificity is not known. No much larger clonotype is one base removed from it; base qualities were not supplied. Additional DNA sequences in this sample encode the identical CDR3. Trimming costs V 3 bases and J 1 base, and their ends lie 11 bases apart. Spanning cysteine to phenylalanine, the CDR3 consists of 15 amino acids. Only CDR3 DNA remains: 45 bases, in frame from the first base. CDR1 is given as MDHEN and CDR2 as SYDVKM, both from the germline V gene. The immunoSEQ Assay, a bias-controlled multiplex PCR, was used to amplify TCRbeta CDR3 regions from genomic DNA. The authors processed their data as follows. Within the assay, amplification of reference gene primers was used to estimate how many nucleated cells each sample contained. Sequence reads were collapsed and filtered to measure the absolute abundance of every unique TCRbeta CDR3 rearrangement. Productive Simpson clonality was computed per sample as the square root of Simpson's diversity index over productive rearrangements. The clones in this table, taken by TCRdb from immuneACCESS, are in-frame only. Not every clone is retained; where verified, under half of the shortfall comes from an unresolved V gene, and the cause of the rest is unknown. The DNA was the basis for D and trimming; V, J and clone size are from that table. Recorded for this sample are approximately 390,000 clones; nearly 90% of them occurred a single time. About 6.8% of the sample goes to the ten largest clones.

Whole blood was collected in K2EDTA tubes by collaborating institutions according to the institutions' own protocols. For TCRbeta analysis, collaborators shipped samples in one of three forms: frozen whole blood, isolated PBMCs, or DNA extracted from either of those sample types. This record comes from a study of blood T cell repertoires in COVID-19 (TCRdb year 2020). About the investigation overall: Samples covering the acute and convalescent phases of COVID-19 were provided by collaborators in the United States, Italy and Spain. The samples were drawn from two sources: the first 160 participants of the ongoing ImmuneRACE study, and 1,000 to 1,500 subjects contributed by 6 global collaborators. Deeply sampled blood TCRbeta repertoires from subjects exposed to, actively infected with, or recovered from COVID-19 were included in the dataset. The repertoires were released in a freely available public database meant as a resource for research on the immune response to SARS-CoV-2. The material from the prospective study consisted of cDNA or gDNA derived from T cells, B-cell-depleted T cells, or PBMCs. Where available, HLA class I and class II types were taken from metadata supplied by the sample provider and were not determined by assay-based typing. Sample metadata almost always included a de-identified subject ID, COVID-19 status, age in years and sex. The investigation overall reported the following: Clinical and demographic metadata were provided uncurated, with the amount varying by source and participant.

The chain employs TRBV28 and TRBJ2-3, with TRBD1 tentatively as D gene (6 bases match). This clonotype was sampled from a man aged 18 to 30 with active or convalescent COVID-19. The sample comprised peripheral blood. The bases read TGTGCCAGCAGTTTTGGGGCAGGGGGCACAGATACGCAGTATTTT. Protein translation: CASSFGAGGTDTQYF.